Here is one TCR beta chain with its context. This CDR3 is built from 16 residues. CDR1 LGHNA and CDR2 YSLEER come from the germline V gene. J lost 4 bases, V lost 1 base, and 3 bases had no gene match. The source of the sample is a study of shared clonotypes between healthy human individuals. Study-level information: The plates for each donor numbered three CD4 naive, three CD4 memory, two CD8 naive and one CD8 memory.

Method: immunoSEQ multiplex PCR; TCRdb's copy keeps in-frame clones and lacks some. The sample lists roughly 2.5 million clones; around nine tenths were seen once. This rearrangement joins TRBV4-3 to TRBJ2-1; 11 bases agree with TRBD2. Sequencing was carried out using naive CD4+ T cells sorted from blood. Subset denoted: CD45RA+ positively selected. The source is a man aged 18 to 30 in good health. In nucleotides, the CDR3 is TGCGCCAGCAGCCAAGGGACTAGCGGGTTATACAATGAGCAGTTCTTC. Residues: CASSQGTSGLYNEQFF.